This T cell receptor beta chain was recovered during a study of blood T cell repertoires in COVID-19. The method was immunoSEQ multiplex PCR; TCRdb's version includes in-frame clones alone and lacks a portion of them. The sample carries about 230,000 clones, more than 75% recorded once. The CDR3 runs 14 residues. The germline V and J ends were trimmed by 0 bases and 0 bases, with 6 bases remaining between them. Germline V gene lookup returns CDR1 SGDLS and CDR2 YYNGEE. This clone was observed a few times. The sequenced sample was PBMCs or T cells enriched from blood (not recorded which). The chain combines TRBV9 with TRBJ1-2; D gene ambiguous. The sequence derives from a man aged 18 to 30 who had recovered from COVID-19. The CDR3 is CASSVEPTNYGYTF. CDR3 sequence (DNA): TGTGCCAGCAGCGTAGAGCCAACTAACTATGGCTACACCTTC.